Listed here are 8 T cell receptor beta chains from one sample, sequenced in a study of blood T cell repertoires in COVID-19. Assay: immunoSEQ multiplex PCR; the TCRdb copy retains only in-frame clones and omits some. The data show about 190,000 clones, with 70% to 85% seen just once and around 11% held by the top ten. The sample taken for sequencing was peripheral blood. Receptor source: a woman between 50 and 59 years old with acute or convalescent COVID-19.

The rearrangement uses TRBV27 and TRBJ1-1; possible D gene TRBD1, 6 bases. Germline CDR1 MNHEY, CDR2 SMNVEV (reference sequence). V was pared by 2 bases and J by 3 bases, with 16 bases between. The CDR3 totals 16 residues. The CDR3 protein is CASSLDRNRKDTEAFF. In DNA, the CDR3 is TGTGCCAGCAGTTTAGACAGGAACAGGAAGGACACTGAAGCTTTCTTT.

The chain uses TRBV11-2 and TRBJ1-1, with D unclear. The CDR3 contains 14 residues. CDR1 is SGHAT and CDR2 is FQNNGV in the germline V gene. Trimming took 1 base from V and 6 from J, leaving 12 bases between them. The CDR3 region has the DNA TGTGCCAGCAGCTTAGCGCGCGTATTCGCTGAAGCTTTCTTT. Protein sequence: CASSLARVFAEAFF.

The CDR3 DNA is TGTGCCAGCTCTGCGGGACAGGGGTCCTACGAGCAGTACTTC. Its translation is CASSAGQGSYEQYF. V and J are TRBV18 and TRBJ2-7, with 10 bases aligning to TRBD1. Germline CDR1 reads KGHSH; CDR2 reads LQKENI. The V and J ends lost 6 bases and 1 base, in that order; junction bases with no gene match: 3. The length of the CDR3 is 14 residues.

The CDR3 DNA reads TGTGCCAGCAGCGGAGGACAGGTTAATCAGCCCCAGCATTTT. It is translated as CASSGGQVNQPQHF. The rearrangement joins TRBV6-2 or TRBV6-3 to TRBJ1-5; TRBD1 aligns across 7 bases. CDR1 and CDR2 from the germline V gene are MNHEY and SVGEGT. V dropped 6 bases and J dropped 4; count of bases not matched to a gene: 6. The CDR3 sequence is 14 residues long.

The chain is built from TRBV5-1 and TRBJ1-1; D gene uncertain. Per the germline V gene, CDR1 is SGHRS and CDR2 is YFSETQ. The CDR3 runs 14 residues. Trimming pared 4 bases from V and 1 base from J, leaving 11 bases between. For the CDR3, the DNA is TGCGCCAGCAGCGGGCGGGAGAGGAACACTGAAGCTTTCTTT. Translating gives CASSGRERNTEAFF.

This rearrangement joins TRBV18 to TRBJ1-1, with D unresolved. V was cut by 3 bases and J by 1 base, with 9 bases left in between. Looked up from germline, CDR1 is KGHSH and CDR2 is LQKENI. The CDR3 runs 14 residues. In DNA, the CDR3 is TGTGCCAGCTCACCCCCGGTGCGGAACACTGAAGCTTTCTTT. Amino acid sequence: CASSPPVRNTEAFF.

This chain links TRBV5-1 with TRBJ1-1; D remains unclear. V lost 0 bases, J lost 6 bases, and 12 bases lay in between. The germline V gene has CDR1 SGHRS and CDR2 YFSETQ. The CDR3 is 14 residues long. CDR3 coding DNA: TGCGCCAGCAGCTTGGGTTTTGGAGAACCTGAAGCTTTCTTT. This sequence encodes CASSLGFGEPEAFF.

The V gene is TRBV7-9, the J gene TRBJ1-2; 7 bases match TRBD1. J gave up 5 bases and V 5 bases, and 5 bases lay outside the gene matches. This CDR3 spans 13 amino acids. Looked up from germline, CDR1 is SEHNR and CDR2 is FQNEAQ (reference sequence). The CDR3 loop is CASSPGTAYGYTF. CDR3 DNA sequence: TGTGCCAGCAGCCCGGGGACAGCTTATGGCTACACCTTC. The whole variable domain, filled in from reference TRBV7-9 and TRBJ1-2, reads DTGVSQNPRHKITKRGQNVTFRCDPISEHNRLYWYRQTLGQGPEFLTYFQNEAQLEKSRLLSDRFSAERPKGSFSTLEIQRTEQGDSAMYLCASSPGTAYGYTFGSGTRLTVV.